These T cell receptor beta chains were read from a single sample in a study of beta chain features in type 1 diabetes. Generated by immunoSEQ multiplex PCR, the TCRdb table keeps only in-frame clones and is missing some. This sample carries 680,000 or so clones, around a sixth of them seen once, and the ten largest clones take about 0.087%. Sequenced sample: naive CD4+ T cells from blood. The receptors were sampled from a young man in good health. Both conserved end residues are part of each CDR3. The order of the fields is D gene, clone size, V gene, J gene, CDR3 DNA, CDR3 protein. A D gene is named only where the DNA matches it firmly. Clone size is stated in some rows and not others, as once, few, many or a class when expanded.

d_call: NA; clone_size: few; v_call: TRBV27; j_call: TRBJ1-1; cdr3_nt: TGTGCCAGCAGTTCCTACTCGGACGGGGAAGCTTTCTTT; cdr3_aa: CASSSYSDGEAFF
d_call: NA; clone_size: NA; v_call: TRBV4-3; j_call: TRBJ2-3; cdr3_nt: TGCGCCAGCAGCCAAGAGGCCGGGGCGAGCACAGATACGCAGTATTTT; cdr3_aa: CASSQEAGASTDTQYF
d_call: TRBD2; clone_size: NA; v_call: TRBV18; j_call: TRBJ2-3; cdr3_nt: TGTGCCAGCTCACCGTTTCCGGGACTAGCATACACAGATACGCAGTATTTT; cdr3_aa: CASSPFPGLAYTDTQYF
d_call: NA; clone_size: NA; v_call: TRBV6-5; j_call: TRBJ2-7; cdr3_nt: TGTGCCAGCAGTTCCGGGACCCTGGGGGATTACGAGCAGTACTTC; cdr3_aa: CASSSGTLGDYEQYF
d_call: NA; clone_size: few; v_call: TRBV7-2; j_call: TRBJ1-1; cdr3_nt: TGTGCCAGGCAGGGGCGGGGGACTGAAGCTTTCTTT; cdr3_aa: CARQGRGTEAFF
d_call: TRBD1; clone_size: few; v_call: TRBV5-4; j_call: TRBJ1-2; cdr3_nt: TGTGCCAGCAGCCCGGGACAGGGCGTAACTAACTATGGCTACACCTTC; cdr3_aa: CASSPGQGVTNYGYTF
d_call: NA; clone_size: NA; v_call: TRBV7-2; j_call: TRBJ1-5; cdr3_nt: TGTGCCAGCAGCTTAGGTGCTCAGCCCCAGCATTTT; cdr3_aa: CASSLGAQPQHF
d_call: TRBD2; clone_size: few; v_call: TRBV2; j_call: TRBJ2-2; cdr3_nt: TGTGCCAGCAGTAGCCCGAACCTAGCGGGAGGAGGGACCGGGGAGCTGTTTTTT; cdr3_aa: CASSSPNLAGGGTGELFF
d_call: NA; clone_size: few; v_call: TRBV13; j_call: TRBJ2-7; cdr3_nt: TGTGCCAGCCTCAAGGACTCTGGCTCCTACGAGCAGTACTTC; cdr3_aa: CASLKDSGSYEQYF
d_call: NA; clone_size: NA; v_call: TRBV7-2; j_call: TRBJ1-2; cdr3_nt: TGTGCCAGCAGCTTAGCTTCGGGCTACTATGGCTACACCTTC; cdr3_aa: CASSLASGYYGYTF
d_call: NA; clone_size: NA; v_call: TRBV7-9; j_call: TRBJ2-6; cdr3_nt: TGTGCCAGCCACGAGGGGTACGGGGCCAACGTCCTGACTTTC; cdr3_aa: CASHEGYGANVLTF
d_call: NA; clone_size: NA; v_call: TRBV11-1; j_call: TRBJ2-7; cdr3_nt: TGTGCCAGCAGCCCCCGAGGGCCGGACGAGCAGTACTTC; cdr3_aa: CASSPRGPDEQYF
d_call: TRBD2; clone_size: few; v_call: TRBV28; j_call: TRBJ2-5; cdr3_nt: TGTGCCAGCAGTGGGCCGGGGGGCCAAGAGACCCAGTACTTC; cdr3_aa: CASSGPGGQETQYF
d_call: TRBD2; clone_size: few; v_call: TRBV28; j_call: TRBJ2-7; cdr3_nt: TGTGCCAGCATGGAGCCGGGGGGCTCCTACGAGCAGTACTTC; cdr3_aa: CASMEPGGSYEQYF
d_call: NA; clone_size: NA; v_call: TRBV6-5; j_call: TRBJ1-2; cdr3_nt: TGTGCCAGCAGTTTCGGTGGGAGTTATGGCTACACCTTC; cdr3_aa: CASSFGGSYGYTF
d_call: TRBD1; clone_size: NA; v_call: TRBV10-3; j_call: TRBJ1-3; cdr3_nt: TGTGCCATTCAAATCTCGGGACAGGGGAGCTCTGGAAACACCATATATTTT; cdr3_aa: CAIQISGQGSSGNTIYF
d_call: TRBD1; clone_size: NA; v_call: TRBV10-3; j_call: TRBJ1-2; cdr3_nt: TGTGCCATCAGTGACTGGACAGGGGAGAATGGCTACACCTTC; cdr3_aa: CAISDWTGENGYTF
d_call: NA; clone_size: few; v_call: TRBV6-5; j_call: TRBJ1-5; cdr3_nt: TGTGCCAGCAGTTACGTCCGCAATCAGCCCCAGCATTTT; cdr3_aa: CASSYVRNQPQHF
d_call: NA; clone_size: NA; v_call: TRBV28; j_call: TRBJ2-3; cdr3_nt: TGTGCCAGCAGTCCAAAGTTCCCAGGCACAGATACGCAGTATTTT; cdr3_aa: CASSPKFPGTDTQYF
d_call: NA; clone_size: few; v_call: TRBV4-3; j_call: TRBJ2-7; cdr3_nt: TGCGCCAGCAGCCAAGGATGGAGGAACCGGGAACAACAGTTCCACGAGCAGTACTTC; cdr3_aa: CASSQGWRNREQQFHEQYF
d_call: NA; clone_size: few; v_call: TRBV11-2; j_call: TRBJ2-5; cdr3_nt: TGTGCCAGCAGCGCCCGGCCCCAAGAGACCCAGTACTTC; cdr3_aa: CASSARPQETQYF
d_call: NA; clone_size: NA; v_call: TRBV7-3; j_call: TRBJ1-1; cdr3_nt: TGTGCCAGCAGCCCCCAGGTGAACACTGAAGCTTTCTTT; cdr3_aa: CASSPQVNTEAFF
d_call: NA; clone_size: NA; v_call: TRBV14; j_call: TRBJ1-3; cdr3_nt: TGTGCCAGCAGCCAGGGTACGGGAGCTCTGGGGAGCTCTGGAAACACCATATATTTT; cdr3_aa: CASSQGTGALGSSGNTIYF
d_call: TRBD2; clone_size: few; v_call: TRBV7-2; j_call: TRBJ2-7; cdr3_nt: TGTGCCAGCACCCTAGGGGGACTAGCGGGACTGGGCGAGCAGTACTTC; cdr3_aa: CASTLGGLAGLGEQYF
d_call: TRBD2; clone_size: few; v_call: TRBV7-8; j_call: TRBJ2-4; cdr3_nt: TGTGCCAGCAGCTTAGGGACTAGCGCGACCAAAAACATTCAGTACTTC; cdr3_aa: CASSLGTSATKNIQYF
d_call: NA; clone_size: few; v_call: TRBV4-3; j_call: TRBJ1-5; cdr3_nt: TGCGCCAGCAGCCAACGGCAGGGTGGGCAGCCCCAGCATTTT; cdr3_aa: CASSQRQGGQPQHF